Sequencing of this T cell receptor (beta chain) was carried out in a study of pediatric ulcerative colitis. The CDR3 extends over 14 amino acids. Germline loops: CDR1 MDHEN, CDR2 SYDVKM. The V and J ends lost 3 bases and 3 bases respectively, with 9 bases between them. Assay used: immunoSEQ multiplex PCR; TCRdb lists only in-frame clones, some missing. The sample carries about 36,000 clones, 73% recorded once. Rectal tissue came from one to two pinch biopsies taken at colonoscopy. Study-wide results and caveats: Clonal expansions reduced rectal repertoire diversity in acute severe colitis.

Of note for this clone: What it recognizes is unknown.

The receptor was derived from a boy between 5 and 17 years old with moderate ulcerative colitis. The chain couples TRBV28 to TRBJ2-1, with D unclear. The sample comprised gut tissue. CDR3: CASSFTRGYNEQFF. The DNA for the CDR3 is TGTGCCAGCAGTTTTACCCGAGGCTACAATGAGCAGTTCTTC.